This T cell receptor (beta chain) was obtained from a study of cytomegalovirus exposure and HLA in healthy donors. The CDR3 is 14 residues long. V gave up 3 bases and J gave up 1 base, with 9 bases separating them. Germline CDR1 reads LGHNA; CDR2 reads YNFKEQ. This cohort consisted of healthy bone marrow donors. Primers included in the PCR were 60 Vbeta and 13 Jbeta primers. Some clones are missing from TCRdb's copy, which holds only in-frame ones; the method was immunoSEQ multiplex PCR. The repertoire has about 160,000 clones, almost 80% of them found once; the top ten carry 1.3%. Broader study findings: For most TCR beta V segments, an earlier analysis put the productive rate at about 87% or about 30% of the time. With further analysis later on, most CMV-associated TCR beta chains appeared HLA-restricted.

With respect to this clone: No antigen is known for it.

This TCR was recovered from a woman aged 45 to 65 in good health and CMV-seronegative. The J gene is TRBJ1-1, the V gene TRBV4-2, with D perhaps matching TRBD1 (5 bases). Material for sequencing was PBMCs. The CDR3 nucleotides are TGTGCCAGCAGCCACCTCGACAGGAACACTGAAGCTTTCTTT. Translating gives CASSHLDRNTEAFF.